The 12 T cell receptor beta chains below come from one sample, sequenced in a study of blood T cells in healthy people across ages. For the second PCR, which ran for roughly 6 to 11 cycles, a sample-barcoded 5' primer and a J-beta primer mix were used. TCRdb ran MiXCR on the 5' RACE reads and lists one entry per CDR3 protein. The table includes over 1,300,000 distinct CDR3 sequences, approximately 59% detected once. The sample consisted of blood. The receptors here all came from a man younger than 30 in good health.

This chain joins TRBV12-3 or TRBV12-4 and TRBJ1-2; D is undetermined. Trimming stripped 6 bases from V and 10 bases from J, with 12 bases between. This CDR3 comprises 11 residues. The CDR3 DNA is TGTGCCAGCAGCCCCGGTAACTTCTACACCTTC. It translates to CASSPGNFYTF.

The chain has TRBV29-1 and TRBJ2-2; 8 nucleotides match TRBD2. Germline values: CDR1 SQVTM, CDR2 ANQGSEA. CDR3 length: 14 residues. With 5 bases clipped from V and 2 bases from J, the junction kept 4 bases outside the gene matches. The DNA of the CDR3 is TGCAGCGTTAGGATAGCGGGAAACACCGGGGAGCTGTTTTTT. Translated: CSVRIAGNTGELFF.

This clonotype was observed a few times. The chain is built from TRBV4-2 and TRBJ1-1, with D perhaps TRBD1 (5 bases). V was cut by 3 bases and J by 0 bases, with 14 bases left in between. The CDR3 extends over 16 amino acids. CDR1 is LGHNA and CDR2 is YNFKEQ in the germline V gene. The CDR3 nucleotides are TGTGCCAGCAGCCAGCAACCTACAGGTTTGAACACTGAAGCTTTCTTT. This codes for CASSQQPTGLNTEAFF.

Here the CDR3 reads CSVVGGADTQYF. DNA for the CDR3: TGCAGCGTTGTTGGGGGGGCAGATACGCAGTATTTT. The chain couples TRBV29-1 to TRBJ2-3; 7 bases align to TRBD2. Germline-derived CDR1 and CDR2 are SQVTM and ANQGSEA. V shed 4 bases and J 4 bases; nucleotides not matched to a gene: 2. This CDR3 has 12 residues.

The J gene is TRBJ2-4, the V gene TRBV19; 7 bases are a match to TRBD1. The ends lost 6 bases at V and 1 base at J; junction bases unmatched: 6. Germline assignment: CDR1 LNHDA and CDR2 SQIVND (reference sequence). The CDR3 is 15 residues long. CDR3 residues: CASRRQGVAKNIQYF. CDR3 DNA sequence: TGTGCCAGTAGGAGACAGGGTGTGGCCAAAAACATTCAGTACTTC.

V gene TRBV29-1 combines with J gene TRBJ2-7, with a possible D match to TRBD1 (6 bases). Between the trimmed V and J ends, which lost 6 bases and 0 bases, there was a span of 12 bases. The germline V gene has CDR1 SQVTM and CDR2 ANQGSEA. The CDR3 length is 13 residues. CDR3 residues: CSVRDIFSYEQYF. The DNA for the CDR3 is TGCAGCGTAAGGGACATCTTCTCCTACGAGCAGTACTTC.

Turning to this clonotype: This clone may be a read error of a much larger clone one base away. This sequence joins TRBV6-2 or TRBV6-3 and TRBJ2-7; 7 positions match TRBD1. Germline V lookup: CDR1 MNHEY, CDR2 SVGEGT. The junction had 10 bases not matched to a gene; V was cut back by 6 bases and J by 2 bases. This CDR3 is 15 amino acids long. In nucleotides, the CDR3 is TGTGCCAGCAGCCCAAACCGGGACAGACCCTACGAGCAGTACTTC. It translates to CASSPNRDRPYEQYF.

J is TRBJ2-7 and V is TRBV5-1; 7 bases are shared with TRBD2. This CDR3 has 15 residues. V dropped 0 bases and J dropped 2; count of bases not matched to a gene: 5. Germline-derived CDR1 and CDR2 are SGHRS and YFSETQ. The chain's CDR3 is CASSLEVGLAYEQYF. The CDR3 nucleotides are TGCGCCAGCAGCTTGGAGGTCGGACTAGCCTACGAGCAGTACTTC.

The chain links TRBV5-1 to TRBJ2-7; 9 bases fit TRBD2. CDR1 SGHRS and CDR2 YFSETQ come from the germline V gene. The CDR3 loop spans 17 amino acids. V lost 6 bases and J lost 6; bases outside the gene matches: 19. The DNA for the CDR3 is TGCGCCAGCACCCGAGAGGGATTAGCGGGAGCCCCGGGCGAGCAGTACTTC. Amino acids: CASTREGLAGAPGEQYF.

The V gene is TRBV27, the J gene TRBJ2-1; D possibly corresponds to TRBD2 (6 bases). This CDR3 comprises 13 residues. Germline-derived CDR1 and CDR2 are MNHEY and SMNVEV (reference sequence). V lost 6 bases to trimming and J lost 9 bases, with 15 bases between them. DNA of the CDR3: TGTGCCAGCAGCCGCGCAAAGGGACTTGAGCAGTTCTTC. Protein product: CASSRAKGLEQFF.

This chain uses TRBV4-1 with TRBJ2-7; TRBD2 aligns across 7 bases. The V and J ends lost 2 bases and 3 bases, in that order; junction bases with no gene match: 1. CDR3 length: 13 amino acids. The germline V gene has CDR1 MGHRA and CDR2 YSYEKL. The CDR3 sequence is CASSQWTSYEQYF. For the CDR3, the DNA is TGCGCCAGCAGCCAATGGACTAGCTACGAGCAGTACTTC.

The chain recombines TRBV12-3 or TRBV12-4 with TRBJ1-2, with D maybe TRBD1 (5 bases). CDR3 length: 13 amino acids. V was cut by 8 bases and J by 8 bases, with 18 bases left in between. CDR3 coding DNA: TGTGCCAGCCTGGGAGAGTTGTGGGGCGGCTACACCTTC. Translated, it gives CASLGELWGGYTF.